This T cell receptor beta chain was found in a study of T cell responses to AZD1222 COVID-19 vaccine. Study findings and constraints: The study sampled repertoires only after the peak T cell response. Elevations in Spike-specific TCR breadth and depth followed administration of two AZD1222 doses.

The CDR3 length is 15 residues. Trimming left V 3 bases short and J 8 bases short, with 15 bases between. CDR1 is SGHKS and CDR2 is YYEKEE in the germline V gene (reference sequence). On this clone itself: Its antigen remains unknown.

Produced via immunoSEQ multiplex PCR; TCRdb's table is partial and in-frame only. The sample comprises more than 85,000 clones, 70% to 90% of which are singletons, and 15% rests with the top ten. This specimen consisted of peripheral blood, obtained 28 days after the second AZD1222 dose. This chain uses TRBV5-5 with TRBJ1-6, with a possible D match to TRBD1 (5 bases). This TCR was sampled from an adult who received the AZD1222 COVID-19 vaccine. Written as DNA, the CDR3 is TGTGCCAGCAGCTCCCGGACCTGGGGCGATTCACCCCTCCACTTT. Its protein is CASSSRTWGDSPLHF.